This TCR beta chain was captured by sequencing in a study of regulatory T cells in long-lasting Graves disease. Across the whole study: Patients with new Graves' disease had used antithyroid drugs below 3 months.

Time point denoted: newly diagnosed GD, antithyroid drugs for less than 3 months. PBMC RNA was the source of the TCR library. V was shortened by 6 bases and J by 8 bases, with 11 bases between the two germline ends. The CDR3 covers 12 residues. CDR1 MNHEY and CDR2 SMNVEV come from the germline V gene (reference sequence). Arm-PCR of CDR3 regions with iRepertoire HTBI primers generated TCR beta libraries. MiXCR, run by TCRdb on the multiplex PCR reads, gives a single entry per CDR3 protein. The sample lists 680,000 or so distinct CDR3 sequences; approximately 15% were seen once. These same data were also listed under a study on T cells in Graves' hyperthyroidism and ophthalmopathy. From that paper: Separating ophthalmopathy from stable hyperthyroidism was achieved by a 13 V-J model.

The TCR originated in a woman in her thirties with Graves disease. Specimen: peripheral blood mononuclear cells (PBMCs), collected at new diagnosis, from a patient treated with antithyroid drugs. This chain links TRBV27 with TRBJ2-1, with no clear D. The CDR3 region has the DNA TGTGCCAGCAGGCTTAGAGTGGATGAGCAGTTCTTC. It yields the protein CASRLRVDEQFF.